This T cell receptor beta chain was sequenced in a study of radiotherapy plus CTLA-4 blockade in lung cancer. Comment on this clone: The antigen remains undetermined.

The V and J ends lost 5 bases and 6 bases, in that order; junction bases with no gene match: 8. The CDR3 spans 14 residues. Germline-derived CDR1 and CDR2 are MNHNY and SVGAGI (reference sequence). TCRdb's copy holds only in-frame clones and misses some; the assay was immunoSEQ multiplex PCR. The sample has about 36,000 clones; about two thirds are singletons. Study-wide points: Interferon-beta and early blood T cell clone dynamics reportedly predicted response best.

The receptor comes from a human donor with non-small cell lung cancer who had stable disease on radiotherapy plus ipilimumab. This chain joins TRBV6-6 and TRBJ2-7, with TRBD1 identical over 9 bases. Specimen: peripheral blood, collected from a patient treated with radiotherapy plus ipilimumab. CDR3 DNA: TGTGCCAGCAGTAGACAGGGGGAGGCGAGCGAGCAGTACTTC. This translates into CASSRQGEASEQYF.